The entry below gives a single T cell receptor beta chain sequence along with its context. The target antigen is unknown. The ends were cut back, 3 bases at V and 4 bases at J, with 6 bases in the middle. Germline loops: CDR1 SGHTA, CDR2 FQGNSA. This CDR3 has 13 residues. This entry comes from a study of CD8 T cells in ankylosing spondylitis. Study results and caveats: A number of the motif variants had already been described in reactive arthritis synovial fluid and blood. Roughly eight highly homologous variants made up a TCR beta motif that seemed to typify ankylosing spondylitis blood.

By quantitative 5'-RACE with molecular barcodes, the TCR beta libraries were made. MiXCR, run by TCRdb on the 5' RACE reads, gives a single entry per CDR3 protein. Here the sample spans approximately 500,000 distinct CDR3 sequences, 12% being singletons. Sequenced sample: blood, either unsorted or a sorted T cell fraction (not recorded which). The source is a male donor with ankylosing spondylitis. The V call is TRBV7-2, the J call TRBJ2-2, with D hard to call. This chain's CDR3 is CASSFLPTGELFF. In DNA, the CDR3 is TGTGCCAGCAGCTTTCTACCCACCGGGGAGCTGTTTTTT.